The next 8 T cell receptor beta chains were all read from a single sample in a study of regulatory T cells in long-lasting Graves disease. Regarding time point: persistent/refractory GD, antithyroid drugs over 5 years with positive TRAb. Generation of the TCR library employed RNA extracted from PBMCs. Arm-PCR of CDR3 regions and iRepertoire HTBI primers were used to build TCR beta libraries. TCRdb processed the multiplex PCR reads anew with MiXCR; each CDR3 protein has one entry. The sample records approximately 400,000 distinct CDR3 sequences, 20% to 25% being singletons. The starting material was peripheral blood mononuclear cells (PBMCs), obtained when the disease was refractory, from a patient treated with antithyroid drugs. These receptor sequences come from a woman between 40 and 50 years old with Graves disease.

This clonotype was seen repeatedly, ten times or more. The CDR3, as DNA: TGTGCCAGCAGTTTTTGGGCTGCAGGGTTCTATGGCTACACCTTC. Its protein product is CASSFWAAGFYGYTF. The chain carries TRBV28 and TRBJ1-2; possibly TRBD1 for D (5 bases). This CDR3 is 15 amino acids long. V gave up 3 bases and J gave up 4 bases, with 15 bases separating them. Germline loops: CDR1 MDHEN, CDR2 SYDVKM.

This chain joins TRBV5-1 and TRBJ2-7; D gene uncertain. The V gene's germline CDR1 is SGHRS and CDR2 YFSETQ. The CDR3 runs to 13 residues. V was pared by 0 bases and J by 6 bases, with 10 bases between. CDR3 in amino acids: CASSLADRGEQYF. DNA of the CDR3: TGCGCCAGCAGCTTGGCCGATCGCGGCGAGCAGTACTTC.

This clonotype was counted ten times or more. The genes are TRBV10-3 and TRBJ2-5; the match to TRBD2 covers 7 bases. Germline V CDR1 and CDR2: ENHRY, SYGVKD. The CDR3 runs 16 residues. V was clipped by 5 bases and J by 0 bases; unmatched bases: 9. The DNA for the CDR3 is TGTGCCATCAGTTCAAACGTAGCGGGCGACCAAGAGACCCAGTACTTC. This codes for CAISSNVAGDQETQYF.

This clonotype has a single count. A much larger clone is a single base away; this may be a read error. The V and J genes are TRBV28 and TRBJ2-4, with D unresolved. Germline V gene sequence: CDR1 MDHEN, CDR2 SYDVKM. The CDR3 runs to 13 residues. V was shortened by 5 bases and J by 9 bases, with 14 bases between the two germline ends. The CDR3 reads CASSLAQASIQYF. CDR3 nucleotides: TGTGCCAGCAGTCTTGCTCAGGCGAGCATTCAGTACTTC.

A few counts support this clonotype. The gene calls are TRBV19 and TRBJ2-5; 14 bases align to TRBD2. Germline V gene data show CDR1 as LNHDA and CDR2 as SQIVND (reference sequence). This CDR3 is 15 amino acids long. Trimming took 6 bases from V and 2 from J; bases not matched to a gene: 2. DNA of the CDR3: TGTGCCAGTAGGGGACTAGCGGGAGCTCAAGAGACCCAGTACTTC. Residues: CASRGLAGAQETQYF.

This chain connects TRBV20-1 to TRBJ1-2, with a tentative D call TRBD1 (6 bases). CDR1 is DFQATT, CDR2 SNEGSKA, per germline (reference sequence). The CDR3 is made up of 14 amino acids. Trimming cost V 2 bases and J 4 bases, with 14 bases left between them. CDR3 in amino acids: CSARPQQGFYGYTF. The CDR3 DNA reads as TGCAGTGCTAGACCTCAACAGGGCTTCTATGGCTACACCTTC.

The CDR3 DNA reads as TGCAGTGCTCCCAAACGACAGGGCAATTCACCCCTCCACTTT. This gives the protein CSAPKRQGNSPLHF. The chain has TRBV20-1 and TRBJ1-6, with 7 bases that match TRBD1. The junction had 8 bases not matched to a gene; V was cut back by 5 bases and J by 7 bases. CDR3 size: 14 residues. Germline-derived CDR1 and CDR2 are DFQATT and SNEGSKA (reference sequence).

This clonotype was seen many times. This chain connects TRBV6-1 to TRBJ1-5; D perhaps matches TRBD1 (5 bases). The germline CDR1 and CDR2 sequences are MNHNS and SASEGT. This CDR3 has 15 amino acids. The germline V and J ends were trimmed by 1 base and 0 bases, with 7 bases remaining between them. The CDR3 loop is CASSEVGVSNQPQHF. The CDR3 DNA is TGTGCCAGCAGTGAAGTGGGGGTTAGCAATCAGCCCCAGCATTTT.